Following are 13 T cell receptor beta chains from one sample sequenced in a study of graft-versus-host responses after intestinal transplantation. TCRdb keeps only in-frame clones here, not all; method: immunoSEQ multiplex PCR. This table holds 70,000 to 95,000 clones, under 90% found once. Antigens for these TCRs are unknown. Source: unstimulated CD4+ T cells sorted from spleen or lymph node cells, taken before intestinal transplant. These receptors all come from a human donor who received an intestinal transplant.

The CDR3 sequence is CSVEPPGRGNTDTQYF. CDR3 nucleotides: TGCAGCGTCGAGCCCCCCGGGCGGGGGAACACAGATACGCAGTATTTT. This chain uses TRBV29-1 with TRBJ2-3; 7 bases line up with TRBD2. CDR3 length: 16 amino acids. V was pared by 6 bases and J by 2 bases, with 14 bases of the junction left unmatched. Per the germline V gene, CDR1 is SQVTM and CDR2 is ANQGSEA.

The chain combines TRBV27 with TRBJ2-2; D may be TRBD1 (6 bases). The CDR3 totals 18 residues. In germline, CDR1 is MNHEY, CDR2 SMNVEV (reference sequence). V lost 5 bases and J 4 bases, leaving 23 bases between the germline ends. The DNA of the CDR3 is TGTGCCAGCAGTCCCACCGCACGACAGGAGTGGGGCACCGGGGAGCTGTTTTTT. Amino acid sequence: CASSPTARQEWGTGELFF.

The V call is TRBV2, the J call TRBJ2-5; 11 bases match TRBD2. V lost 6 bases to trimming and J lost 5 bases; unmatched junction nucleotides: 11. CDR3 length equals 16 residues. Germline loops: CDR1 SNHLY, CDR2 FYNNEI. The CDR3 DNA is TGTGCCAGCAGCTTGCGACTAGCGGGGAGATCGGAGACCCAGTACTTC. Protein sequence: CASSLRLAGRSETQYF.

This clone was recorded once. The chain has TRBV25-1 and TRBJ2-7; TRBD2 matches 10 bases. CDR3 size: 14 residues. Per the germline V gene, CDR1 is MGHDK and CDR2 is SYGVNS. Unmatched junction bases numbered 5, after V lost 7 bases and J lost 2 bases. DNA for the CDR3: TGTGCCAGCACAGCTAGCGGGAGACCCTACGAGCAGTACTTC. The encoded protein is CASTASGRPYEQYF.

The chain is built from TRBV2 and TRBJ2-5, with 8 nucleotides matching TRBD1. The end of the DNA is better explained by TRBJ2-7, so the J call may be wrong. Germline values: CDR1 SNHLY, CDR2 FYNNEI. This CDR3 region has 14 residues. CDR3 residues: CASDRGRGFYEQYF. The CDR3 DNA sequence: TGTGCCAGTGACAGGGGCCGAGGCTTTTACGAGCAGTACTTC.

The chain carries TRBV25-1 and TRBJ2-7; TRBD1 aligns across 9 bases. Germline V gene sequence: CDR1 MGHDK, CDR2 SYGVNS. The CDR3 is 14 residues long. Germline trimming cut 3 bases from V and 6 bases from J; bases unmatched to any gene: 6. The CDR3 sequence: CASSEGTGWFEQYF. For the CDR3, the DNA is TGTGCCAGCAGTGAGGGGACAGGGTGGTTCGAGCAGTACTTC.

The rearrangement links TRBV5-1 to TRBJ1-5, with 8 bases matching TRBD1. V shed 3 bases and J 12 bases; nucleotides not matched to a gene: 11. Germline loops: CDR1 SGHRS, CDR2 YFSETQ. The CDR3 sequence is 14 residues long. In DNA, the CDR3 is TGCGCCAGCAGCTCCGGGACAGGCGGCGAAAACCAGCATTTT. As protein: CASSSGTGGENQHF.

The chain links TRBV4-2 to TRBJ2-3; the match to TRBD2 covers 9 bases. CDR3 size: 16 residues. Germline assignment: CDR1 LGHNA and CDR2 YNFKEQ. Trimming at V came to 1 base and at J to 2 bases, leaving 4 bases not matched to a gene. The CDR3 spells CASSQGGGGATDTQYF. The CDR3 DNA sequence: TGTGCCAGCAGCCAAGGGGGCGGGGGGGCCACAGATACGCAGTATTTT.

This sequence joins TRBV4-1 and TRBJ2-1, with TRBD1 identical over 7 bases. V lost 4 bases and J lost 0; bases outside the gene matches: 6. CDR1 and CDR2 (germline): MGHRA, YSYEKL. CDR3 length: 16 amino acids. Written as DNA, the CDR3 is TGCGCCAGCAGCCCTACCCCAGGGGGCTCCTACAATGAGCAGTTCTTC. Residues: CASSPTPGGSYNEQFF.

With respect to this clone: The same CDR3 can be traced to other DNA sequences in this sample. The rearrangement uses TRBV5-6 and TRBJ1-2; perhaps TRBD1 as D (5 bases). This CDR3 is 14 amino acids long. CDR1 and CDR2 (germline): SGHDT, YYEEEE. Trimming took 1 base from V and 6 from J, leaving 13 bases between them. CDR3 DNA: TGTGCCAGCAGCTTGCCCGGGGGGGGTCATGGCTACACCTTC. Its protein is CASSLPGGGHGYTF.

V gene TRBV6-1 combines with J gene TRBJ1-1; 9 nucleotides align to TRBD1. The J segment lost 2 bases and the V segment lost 9 bases, leaving 7 bases of the junction unmatched. There are 14 residues in the CDR3. Germline loops: CDR1 MNHNS, CDR2 SASEGT. CDR3 protein: CASHRGLLNTEAFF. The CDR3 coding sequence is TGTGCCAGTCACAGGGGGCTCCTAAACACTGAAGCTTTCTTT.

The rearrangement links TRBV2 to TRBJ2-1, with D hard to call. The CDR3 spans 12 residues. V lost 7 bases, J lost 6 bases, and 10 bases lay in between. Germline-derived CDR1 and CDR2 are SNHLY and FYNNEI. The chain's CDR3 is CASTPQSNEQFF. The CDR3 nucleotides are TGTGCCAGCACCCCACAGTCCAATGAGCAGTTCTTC.

The rearrangement joins TRBV5-1 to TRBJ2-7; tentatively, D is TRBD1 (8 bases). This CDR3 is built from 14 residues. V was cut by 2 bases and J by 4 bases, with 13 bases left in between. Looked up from germline, CDR1 is SGHRS and CDR2 is YFSETQ. CDR3 residues: CASSFGQGGYEQYF. The CDR3 DNA reads as TGCGCCAGCAGCTTCGGACAGGGAGGGTACGAGCAGTACTTC.